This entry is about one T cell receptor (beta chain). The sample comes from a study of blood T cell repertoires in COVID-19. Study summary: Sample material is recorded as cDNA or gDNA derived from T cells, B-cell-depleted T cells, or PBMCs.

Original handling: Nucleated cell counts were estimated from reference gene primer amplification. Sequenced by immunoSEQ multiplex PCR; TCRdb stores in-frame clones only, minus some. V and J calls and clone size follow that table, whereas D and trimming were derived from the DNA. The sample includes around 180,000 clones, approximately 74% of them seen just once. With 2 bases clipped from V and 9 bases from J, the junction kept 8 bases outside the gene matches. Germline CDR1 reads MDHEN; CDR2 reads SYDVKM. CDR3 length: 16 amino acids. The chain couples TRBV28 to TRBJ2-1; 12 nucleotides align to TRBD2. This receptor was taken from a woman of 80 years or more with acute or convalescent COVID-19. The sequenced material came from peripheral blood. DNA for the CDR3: TGTGCCAGCAGTTTAAGCGGGCTAGCGGGAGGGGGTGAGCAGTTCTTC. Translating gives CASSLSGLAGGGEQFF.